Listed here is a single T cell receptor beta chain. CDR1 and CDR2 from the germline V gene are SGHRS and YFSETQ. The CDR3 loop spans 16 amino acids. Trimming removed 4 bases from V and 0 bases from J; junction bases left unmatched: 6. These data are taken from a study of blood T cell repertoires in COVID-19. The table came from immunoSEQ multiplex PCR; TCRdb's copy has only in-frame clones and leaves some out. The repertoire consists of about 160,000 clones, with roughly 89% occurring once and the leading ten covering about 9.3%. The sample taken for sequencing was peripheral blood. The clonotype comes from a woman aged 70 to 79 with COVID-19, enrolled during active disease. The rearrangement links TRBV5-1 to TRBJ1-3, with 8 bases fitting TRBD1. CDR3 DNA sequence: TGCGCCAGCAGCCCAGGACAGGGAAACTCTGGAAACACCATATATTTT. It is translated as CASSPGQGNSGNTIYF.